A selection of T cell receptor beta chains follows, all from one sample in a study of regulatory T cells in long-lasting Graves disease. TCRdb recomputed calls from the multiplex PCR reads with MiXCR, one row per CDR3 protein. The sample lists approximately 270,000 distinct CDR3 sequences; about 18% were seen once. The same sample was also used in a study of T cells in Graves' hyperthyroidism and ophthalmopathy.

The specimen was peripheral blood mononuclear cells (PBMCs), collected at new diagnosis, from a patient treated with antithyroid drugs. The receptors were sampled from a woman between 25 and 40 years old with Graves disease. Both conserved end residues are part of each CDR3. D genes are given only for firm matches. A row's size may be missing; if present it is once, few, many or a size class.

D	J	size	V	DNA	CDR3
.	TRBJ2-2	many	TRBV24-1	TGTGCCACCAGTGATGCGGGCCAAAACACCGGGGAGCTGTTTTTT	CATSDAGQNTGELFF
.	TRBJ1-2	many	TRBV6-1	TGTGCCAGCAGTGAAGCCCCGGGAAGCGACACCTTC	CASSEAPGSDTF
TRBD2	TRBJ2-5	many	TRBV7-2	TGTGCCAGCAGCGCGGGACTAGGAGAGACCCAGTACTTC	CASSAGLGETQYF
TRBD1	TRBJ2-2	many	TRBV12-3/TRBV12-4	TGTGCCACTTACAGGGGTACTACACAGGTCGGGGAGCTGTTTTTT	CATYRGTTQVGELFF
.	TRBJ1-6	many	TRBV13	TGTGCCAGCAGCCTAGGTCATAATTCACCCCTCCACTTT	CASSLGHNSPLHF
.	TRBJ1-4	many	TRBV7-9	TGTGCCAGCAGCACGGGCTGGGATAATGAAAAACTGTTTTTT	CASSTGWDNEKLFF
.	TRBJ2-2	.	TRBV9	TGTGCCAGCAGCGCCCGAACAGGGATACCCGGGGAGCCGTTTTTT	CASSARTGIPGEPFF
TRBD2	TRBJ2-3	.	TRBV7-9	TGTGCCAGCAGCACAGCGGGGAGGGGCACAGATACGCAGTATTTT	CASSTAGRGTDTQYF
TRBD1	TRBJ1-1	many	TRBV6-5	TGTGCCAGCAGTTACTCTGGGACAGGGACGGGACCCAAGAACACTGAAGCTTTCTTT	CASSYSGTGTGPKNTEAFF
.	TRBJ2-3	many	TRBV12-3/TRBV12-4	TGTGCCAGCAGATCGGCGCTAGATACGCAGTATTTT	CASRSALDTQYF
TRBD2	TRBJ2-1	many	TRBV15	TGTGCCACCAGCAGAGTAGCGGGGGGGCGAAATGAGCAGTTCTTC	CATSRVAGGRNEQFF
TRBD2	TRBJ2-7	few	TRBV5-1	TGCGCCAGCAGCCGGGGGGGCTCGGACGAGCAGTACTTC	CASSRGGSDEQYF
TRBD1	TRBJ2-7	many	TRBV10-3	TGTGCCATCAGTGAGAGGACAGGGGGCTTGGGTTTCTCCTACGAGCAGTACTTC	CAISERTGGLGFSYEQYF
.	TRBJ2-7	many	TRBV19	TGTGCCAGTAGTGGGCGCCTGAACTCCTACGAGCAGTACTTC	CASSGRLNSYEQYF
.	TRBJ1-2	many	TRBV5-4	TGTGCCAGCAGACGGACGGCGGGGGCCTCGGGTGGCTACACCTTC	CASRRTAGASGGYTF
TRBD2	TRBJ2-5	many	TRBV13	TGTGCCAGCAGCACCCGGGACTACTCCTTAAACTTC	CASSTRDYSLNF
.	TRBJ1-1	many	TRBV7-8	TGTGCCAGCAGCTTAGGGGGAGGCTGGTTGAACACTGAAGCTTTCTTT	CASSLGGGWLNTEAFF
TRBD1	TRBJ1-4	.	TRBV6-1	TGTGCCGGAAGGACAGGGATTGGTGAAAGACTGTTTTTT	CAGRTGIGERLFF
.	TRBJ1-1	many	TRBV11-2	TGTGCCAGCAGCTTAGATCGGGGGCGGGAAACTGAAGCTTTCTTT	CASSLDRGRETEAFF
TRBD1	TRBJ2-2	many	TRBV27	TGTGCCAGCAGAATTTCAGGGGGTTACACCGGGGAGCTGTTTTTT	CASRISGGYTGELFF
.	TRBJ2-2	many	TRBV12-3/TRBV12-4	TGTGCCAGCAGTCCACGAAGACGGACGAACACCGGGGAGCTGTTTTTT	CASSPRRRTNTGELFF
.	TRBJ2-2	many	TRBV18	TGTGCCAGCTCACCTACTTCTAAAATCGGCACCGGGGAGCTGTTTTTT	CASSPTSKIGTGELFF
TRBD1	TRBJ2-7	many	TRBV12-3/TRBV12-4	TGTGCCAGCAGGTCAGGGGGCGCTTCTTGGTACGAGCAGTACTTC	CASRSGGASWYEQYF
TRBD1	TRBJ1-5	many	TRBV12-3/TRBV12-4	TGTGCCAGCAGTTTAGGACAGGGCCCCAATCAGCCCCAGCATTTT	CASSLGQGPNQPQHF
.	TRBJ1-1	many	TRBV4-1	TGTGCCAGCAGCCAAGTCCGTGACTTGAACACTGAAGCTTTCTTT	CASSQVRDLNTEAFF
.	TRBJ2-1	.	TRBV9	TGTGCCAGCAGCGCGAGCCCGATTCTAGCGTACGGAAATGAGCAGTTCTTC	CASSASPILAYGNEQFF
.	TRBJ2-5	many	TRBV12-3/TRBV12-4	TGTGCCAGCGAGGGGATCCAAGAGACCCAGTACTTC	CASEGIQETQYF
.	TRBJ2-6	few	TRBV5-1	TGCGCCAGCACCTATGGGTCGGGTGGGGCCAACGTCCTGACTTTC	CASTYGSGGANVLTF
.	TRBJ1-5	few	TRBV19	TGTGCCAGTAGTATCATTCGGATTAGCAATCAGCCCCAGCATTTT	CASSIIRISNQPQHF
TRBD2	TRBJ2-3	.	TRBV20-1	TGCAGTGCCCCGGGACTAGCAGGAGTAGATACGCAGTATTTT	CSAPGLAGVDTQYF
.	TRBJ2-7	few	TRBV7-9	TGTGCCAGCAGCTTAGTCGGAGGGGTAAACGAGCAGTACTTC	CASSLVGGVNEQYF
.	TRBJ1-1	many	TRBV27	TGTGCCAGCAGTTCCGCCGACGGGTACACTGAAGCTTTCTTT	CASSSADGYTEAFF
.	TRBJ2-5	many	TRBV7-2	TGTGCCAGCAGCTCTACTGCCGGAGTGGCCCAGTACTTC	CASSSTAGVAQYF
.	TRBJ2-2	many	TRBV20-1	TGCAGTGCTAGAGGAAGGGTGGACACCGGGGAGCTGTTTTTT	CSARGRVDTGELFF
.	TRBJ2-1	.	TRBV19	TGTGCCAGTAGTATAGACCCTGACAATGAGCAGTTCTTC	CASSIDPDNEQFF
.	TRBJ2-7	many	TRBV20-1	TGCAGTGCTAGGCGGGGCTACGAGCAGTACTTC	CSARRGYEQYF
TRBD1	TRBJ2-7	.	TRBV29-1	TGCAGCGTTGAAGTTTTAGGACAGGGGGTGTACGAGCAGTACTTC	CSVEVLGQGVYEQYF
TRBD2	TRBJ2-1	.	TRBV20-1	TGCAGTGCGGAAAGAGTACTAGCGGGGGGGCGAGTTGAGCAGTTCTTC	CSAERVLAGGRVEQFF
TRBD1	TRBJ1-5	many	TRBV20-1	TGCAGTGCTAGAGTGATAGGGACAGGGCCGAATCAGCCCCAGCATTTT	CSARVIGTGPNQPQHF
.	TRBJ2-2	many	TRBV7-9	TGTGCCAGCAGCTCGGGTCGGGAGCTGTTTTTT	CASSSGRELFF
.	TRBJ1-1	.	TRBV20-1	TGCAGTGCCCCAGACAGGCGCATGAACACTGAAGCTTTCTTT	CSAPDRRMNTEAFF
.	TRBJ2-7	.	TRBV5-4	TGTGCCAGCAGCACCTCAGTAGACTACGAGCGGTACTTC	CASSTSVDYERYF
.	TRBJ1-1	many	TRBV5-1	TGTGCCAGCAGCTCTATCGGTATTTTAGGACAGTTCGGTTCGAACACTGAAGCTTTCTTT	CASSSIGILGQFGSNTEAFF
.	TRBJ2-7	many	TRBV12-3/TRBV12-4	TGTGCCAGCAGTTTTGGACTACCCGACGAGCAGTACTTC	CASSFGLPDEQYF